This passage covers 4 T cell receptor beta chains from one sample sequenced in a study of sequential checkpoint blockade in melanoma. TCRdb keeps only in-frame clones here, not all; method: immunoSEQ multiplex PCR. The data hold thousands of clones, with about 92% observed a single time. Treatment described: randomized to nivolumab then ipilimumab (arm A) or the reverse (arm B). Sequencing was performed on CD8+ T cells sorted from blood (inferred from file names), taken from a patient given nivolumab and ipilimumab in sequence. These receptors were obtained from a human donor with melanoma.

The CDR3 coding sequence is TGTGCCAGCAGAACGGGAGGGACCTACAATGAGCAGTTCTTC. This gives the protein CASRTGGTYNEQFF. The chain combines TRBV28 with TRBJ2-1; 8 bases line up with TRBD2. The CDR3 is made up of 14 amino acids. The V gene's germline CDR1 is MDHEN and CDR2 SYDVKM. Trimming at V came to 6 bases and at J to 2 bases, leaving 3 bases not matched to a gene. Filled out from reference TRBV28 and TRBJ2-1, the complete variable domain reads DVKVTQSSRYLVKRTGEKVFLECVQDMDHENMFWYRQDPGLGLRLIYFSYDVKMKEKGDIPEGYSVSREKKERFSLILESASTNQTSMYLCASRTGGTYNEQFFGPGTRLTVL.

V is TRBV6-1 and J is TRBJ2-7, with D perhaps TRBD2 (5 bases). V was clipped by 2 bases and J by 0 bases, with 11 bases between them. CDR3 size: 15 residues. From germline, CDR1 is MNHNS and CDR2 SASEGT. CDR3 in DNA: TGTGCCAGCAGTGAAACTTCGGGGAGCTCCTACGAGCAGTACTTC. Its protein product is CASSETSGSSYEQYF.

This clone was recorded once. The rearrangement links TRBV11-2 to TRBJ2-1; 8 bases map to TRBD1. V shed 1 base, J shed 8 bases, and the junction held 4 bases outside the gene matches. Germline V gene lookup returns CDR1 SGHAT and CDR2 FQNNGV. The CDR3 extends over 14 amino acids. CDR3 in amino acids: CASSLAQGAHEQFF. The CDR3, as DNA: TGTGCCAGCAGCTTAGCTCAGGGGGCCCATGAGCAGTTCTTC.

The rearrangement links TRBV5-6 to TRBJ2-7, with 10 bases identical to TRBD2. The CDR3 runs to 14 residues. Germline CDR1 and CDR2: SGHDT and YYEEEE. With V trimmed by 6 bases and J by 6 bases, 9 bases remained unmatched. CDR3 sequence: CASMRLAGVSEQYV. The DNA for the CDR3 is TGTGCCAGCATGCGGCTAGCGGGAGTTTCCGAGCAGTACGTC.